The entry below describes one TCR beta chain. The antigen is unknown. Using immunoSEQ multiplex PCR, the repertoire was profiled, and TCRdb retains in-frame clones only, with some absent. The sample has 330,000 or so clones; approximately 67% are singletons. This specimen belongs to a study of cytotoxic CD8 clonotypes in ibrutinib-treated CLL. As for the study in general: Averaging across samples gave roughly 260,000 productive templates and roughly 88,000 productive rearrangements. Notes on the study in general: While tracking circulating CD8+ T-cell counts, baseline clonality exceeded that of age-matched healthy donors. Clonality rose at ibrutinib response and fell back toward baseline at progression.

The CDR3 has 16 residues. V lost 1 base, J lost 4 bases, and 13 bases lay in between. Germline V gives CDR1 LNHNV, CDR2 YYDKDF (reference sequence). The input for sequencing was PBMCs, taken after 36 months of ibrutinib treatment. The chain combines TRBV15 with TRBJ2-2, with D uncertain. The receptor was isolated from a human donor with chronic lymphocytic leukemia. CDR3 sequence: CATSRVGSKSTGELFF. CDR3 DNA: TGTGCCACCAGCAGAGTCGGTAGCAAGAGCACCGGGGAGCTGTTTTTT. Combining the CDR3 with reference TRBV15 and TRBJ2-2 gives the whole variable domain DAMVIQNPRYQVTQFGKPVTLSCSQTLNHNVMYWYQQKSSQAPKLLFHYYDKDFNNEADTPDNFQSRRPNTSFCFLDIRSPGLGDTAMYLCATSRVGSKSTGELFFGEGSRLTVL.